The 9 T cell receptor beta chains below come from one sample, sequenced in a study of regulatory T cells in long-lasting Graves disease (dated by TCRdb to the early 2020s). Libraries were made using multiplex PCR. Sequencing was carried out with an Illumina HiSeq 4000. To build TCR beta libraries, CDR3 regions were amplified by Arm-PCR using iRepertoire HTBI primers. TCRdb reran the public reads through fastp at Q25 and MiXCR, keeping productive beta chains. Each entry merges the rows of one CDR3 protein and shows their most common DNA and genes. This sample lists 540,000 or so distinct CDR3 sequences; roughly 12% were detected once. The ten largest clones take up about 10% of the sample. The time point label of this sample denotes: newly diagnosed GD, antithyroid drugs for less than 3 months. For both TCR sequencing and RNA sequencing, RNA was extracted from PBMCs using TRIzol. This sample was shared with a second study, whose subject was T cells in Graves' hyperthyroidism and ophthalmopathy.

This sample comprised peripheral blood mononuclear cells (PBMCs), obtained at new diagnosis, from a patient treated with antithyroid drugs. The receptors originated from a man younger than 45 with Graves disease. Donor details come from another sample of the same person, matched by shared clones.

This chain uses TRBV5-1 with TRBJ2-5; possible D gene TRBD1, 6 bases. The CDR3 runs 15 residues. Germline V gene sequence: CDR1 SGHRS, CDR2 YFSETQ. V was trimmed by 0 bases and J by 4 bases, leaving 13 bases between them. The chain's CDR3 is CASSLATGRLETQYF. CDR3 in DNA: TGCGCCAGCAGCTTGGCTACAGGGAGACTAGAGACCCAGTACTTC.

This clonotype was counted at least ten times. V is TRBV20-1 and J is TRBJ2-1; the match to TRBD2 covers 11 bases. Germline CDR1 reads DFQATT; CDR2 reads SNEGSKA (reference sequence). Losses at the gene ends were 5 bases for V and 11 bases for J; bases not matched to a gene: 14. The CDR3 spans 15 residues. The CDR3 DNA sequence: TGCAGTGCTGACCTTAGCGGGAGGGGTAACAAGAAGCAGTTCTTC. It codes for CSADLSGRGNKKQFF.

This clonotype was found many times. The V and J genes are TRBV2 and TRBJ1-2; 10 bases agree with TRBD1. Germline CDR1 SNHLY, CDR2 FYNNEI. The CDR3 spans 13 residues. V lost 4 bases to trimming and J lost 6 bases; unmatched junction nucleotides: 2. The CDR3 sequence is CASSVDRGHGYTF. CDR3 bases: TGTGCCAGCAGTGTCGACAGGGGGCATGGCTACACCTTC.

This clonotype was observed at least ten times. V is TRBV19 and J is TRBJ2-5; either TRBD1 or TRBD2 may fit D (5 bases each). In germline, CDR1 is LNHDA, CDR2 SQIVND (reference sequence). The length of the CDR3 is 15 residues. V was pared by 8 bases and J by 2 bases, with 18 bases between. The CDR3 protein is CASAQPGRKQETQYF. The DNA of the CDR3 is TGTGCCAGTGCCCAACCGGGACGAAAACAAGAGACCCAGTACTTC.

The table lists this clonotype with many counts. The chain uses TRBV12-3 or TRBV12-4 and TRBJ1-6; 7 bases agree with TRBD1. The CDR3 contains 14 residues. The trim removed 7 bases at V and 13 bases at J, leaving 13 bases unmatched. In nucleotides, the CDR3 is TGTGCCAGCACCTACACAGGGGCGGGTACGCCCCTCCACTTT. Protein sequence: CASTYTGAGTPLHF.

This chain links TRBV7-9 with TRBJ1-2; a weak D match, TRBD1 (6 bases). The CDR3 length is 16 residues. Germline CDR1 is SEHNR and CDR2 is FQNEAQ (reference sequence). V lost 4 bases and J lost 4, with 19 bases in between. CDR3 sequence reads: CASSSGHRAMSYGYTF. Written as DNA, the CDR3 is TGTGCCAGCAGCTCGGGACACCGAGCGATGAGCTATGGCTACACCTTC.

This sequence joins TRBV6-1 and TRBJ1-2; D ambiguous. CDR1 MNHNS and CDR2 SASEGT come from the germline V gene. V was trimmed by 5 bases and J by 4 bases, leaving 11 bases between them. This CDR3 is built from 13 residues. The CDR3 sequence: CASSQTYTYGYTF. The CDR3 DNA follows: TGTGCCAGCAGTCAGACATATACCTATGGCTACACCTTC.

This clonotype has more than one count but fewer than ten. The rearrangement uses TRBV19 and TRBJ2-6, with 9 positions matching TRBD1. The CDR3 covers 17 residues. V gave up 8 bases and J gave up 3 bases; unmatched junction bases: 11. Germline loops: CDR1 LNHDA, CDR2 SQIVND (reference sequence). The CDR3 nucleotides read TGTGCCAGTTCTAACCGGGACAGGGTGTATGGGGCCAACGTCCTGACTTTC. Its protein is CASSNRDRVYGANVLTF.

This chain uses TRBV19 with TRBJ1-5, with TRBD1 matching 8 bases. From germline, CDR1 is LNHDA and CDR2 SQIVND (reference sequence). Trimming removed 6 bases from V and 0 bases from J; junction bases left unmatched: 7. The CDR3 loop spans 16 amino acids. CDR3 loop: CASRPGGFTSNQPQHF. Here the CDR3 DNA reads TGTGCCAGTAGACCAGGGGGCTTTACTAGCAATCAGCCCCAGCATTTT.